These T cell receptor beta chains were read from a single sample in a study of blood T cell repertoires in COVID-19. This table comes from immunoSEQ multiplex PCR, and its TCRdb copy is limited to in-frame clones, with some not included. The data contain about 170,000 clones, approximately 90% of them singletons. Material: PBMCs or T cells enriched from blood (not recorded which). The receptors here all came from a woman under 30 who had recovered from COVID-19. The CDR3 runs from the conserved cysteine through the conserved F or W. The D gene is left open where the match is weak. Size is omitted from some rows. Given values are once, few, many or a class for expanded clones.

j_call,clone_size,d_call,v_call,cdr3_aa,cdr3_nt
TRBJ2-1,.,TRBD1,TRBV10-3,CAIGHWDRGDNEQFF,TGTGCCATCGGCCATTGGGACAGGGGAGACAATGAGCAGTTCTTC
TRBJ2-1,.,TRBD2,TRBV5-6,CASSLTSENEQFF,TGTGCCAGCAGCTTGACTAGCGAAAATGAGCAGTTCTTC
TRBJ2-7,.,TRBD1,TRBV2,CASSKGQGSSPYEQYF,TGTGCCAGCAGTAAAGGACAGGGTAGTTCCCCCTACGAGCAGTACTTC
TRBJ2-6,.,TRBD2,TRBV27,CASSWTGGPLGANVLTF,TGTGCCAGCTCCTGGACGGGAGGGCCGTTGGGGGCCAACGTCCTGACTTTC
TRBJ2-5,.,TRBD2,TRBV25-1,CASSEGLAGEKTQYF,TGTGCCAGCAGTGAGGGATTAGCGGGGGAAAAGACCCAGTACTTC
TRBJ2-7,few,.,TRBV6-2/TRBV6-3,CASSFTYEQYF,TGTGCCAGCAGTTTTACCTACGAGCAGTACTTC
TRBJ1-5,.,TRBD1,TRBV5-1,CASSWGTGNQPQHF,TGCGCCAGCAGCTGGGGGACAGGGAATCAGCCCCAGCATTTT
TRBJ2-1,.,TRBD2,TRBV25-1,CASSALAGKGGGNEQFF,TGTGCCAGCAGTGCTCTAGCGGGAAAAGGAGGGGGGAATGAGCAGTTCTTC
TRBJ2-4,.,.,TRBV27,CASRSGLKGAKNIQYF,TGTGCCAGCAGGTCGGGCCTGAAGGGGGCCAAAAACATTCAGTACTTC
TRBJ1-2,many,TRBD1,TRBV27,CASSLSIMTGGAGGYTF,TGTGCCAGCAGTTTATCGATTATGACAGGGGGCGCGGGGGGCTACACCTTC
TRBJ2-7,.,.,TRBV7-2,CASSLVAVSYEQYF,TGTGCCAGCAGCTTAGTCGCAGTCTCCTACGAGCAGTACTTC
TRBJ1-2,.,TRBD1,TRBV30,CAWSLRAWDSYGYTF,TGTGCCTGGAGTCTGAGGGCCTGGGACAGCTATGGCTACACCTTC
TRBJ2-2,.,TRBD2,TRBV5-1,CASSPGLAGRTGELFF,TGCGCCAGCAGCCCCGGACTAGCGGGAAGAACCGGGGAGCTGTTTTTT
TRBJ2-7,.,TRBD2,TRBV5-1,CASSSTSVSAEQYF,TGCGCCAGCAGCTCTACTAGCGTATCGGCCGAGCAGTACTTC
TRBJ1-1,.,.,TRBV4-1,CASSHQVVGGRTEAFF,TGCGCCAGCAGCCACCAAGTTGTGGGAGGAAGGACTGAAGCTTTCTTT
TRBJ2-3,.,.,TRBV5-6,CASSPQQTTDTQYF,TGTGCCAGCAGCCCTCAACAGACAACAGATACGCAGTATTTT
TRBJ2-7,once,.,TRBV7-9,CASALGTSPHEQYF,TGTGCCAGCGCGCTTGGGACATCCCCCCACGAGCAGTACTTC
TRBJ1-2,.,.,TRBV27,CASSLTANYGYTF,TGTGCCAGCAGTTTAACGGCTAACTATGGCTACACCTTC
TRBJ1-1,.,TRBD1,TRBV19,CASRHRGLNTEAFF,TGTGCCAGTAGGCACAGGGGCCTGAACACTGAAGCTTTCTTT
TRBJ1-1,.,.,TRBV5-5,CASSLEADTYMNTEAFF,TGTGCCAGCAGCTTGGAGGCGGACACATACATGAACACTGAAGCTTTCTTT
TRBJ2-7,.,.,TRBV3-1/TRBV3-2,CASSHIYEQYF,TGTGCCAGCAGCCATATTTACGAGCAGTACTTC
TRBJ2-2,once,.,TRBV5-6,CASSFLGPVPGEAGELFF,TGTGCCAGCAGCTTCTTGGGGCCGGTCCCCGGAGAGGCCGGGGAGCTGTTTTTT
TRBJ2-7,.,TRBD1,TRBV11-3,CASSLGTGRSYEQYF,TGTGCCAGCAGCTTAGGGACAGGGAGATCCTACGAGCAGTACTTC
TRBJ2-1,.,TRBD2,TRBV3-1/TRBV3-2,CASSGATGTSGGYSYNEQFF,TGTGCCAGCAGCGGTGCGACAGGAACTAGCGGGGGCTACTCCTACAATGAGCAGTTCTTC
TRBJ2-1,.,TRBD2,TRBV10-3,CAISRTSGRDEQFF,TGTGCCATCAGTAGGACTAGCGGGAGGGATGAGCAGTTCTTC
TRBJ1-2,.,.,TRBV30,CAWAFPTGSSKGYTF,TGTGCCTGGGCCTTCCCCACGGGGTCTAGCAAGGGCTACACCTTC
TRBJ2-1,.,TRBD2,TRBV9,CASSVGPSGRGDEQFF,TGTGCCAGCAGCGTAGGGCCTAGCGGGAGAGGCGATGAGCAGTTCTTC
TRBJ2-6,.,.,TRBV2,CATTAGANVLTF,TGTGCCACCACGGCTGGGGCCAACGTCCTGACTTTC
TRBJ1-1,once,TRBD1,TRBV9,CASSVDRGGTEAFF,TGTGCCAGCAGCGTAGACAGGGGAGGCACTGAAGCTTTCTTT
TRBJ2-3,.,.,TRBV19,CASTLRAVEGTDTQYF,TGTGCCAGTACTCTCAGGGCCGTAGAGGGCACAGATACGCAGTATTTT
TRBJ2-7,.,.,TRBV29-1,CSVPGVSSYEQYF,TGCAGCGTTCCCGGGGTATCGTCCTACGAGCAGTACTTC
TRBJ2-2,.,.,TRBV15,CATSNDRRNTGELFF,TGTGCCACCAGCAACGACAGGAGGAACACCGGGGAGCTGTTTTTT
TRBJ1-3,.,.,TRBV6-5,CASPGPRHSGNTIYF,TGTGCCAGCCCAGGGCCCCGCCACTCTGGAAACACCATATATTTT
TRBJ1-5,.,.,TRBV15,CATSRKRGGAYQPQHF,TGTGCCACCAGCAGAAAAAGGGGGGGGGCTTATCAGCCCCAGCATTTT
TRBJ2-3,once,TRBD1,TRBV7-9,CASSPRGQRADTQYF,TGTGCCAGCAGCCCACGGGGACAGAGGGCAGATACGCAGTATTTT
TRBJ2-1,once,.,TRBV4-1,CASSQVVLANEQFF,TGCGCCAGCAGCCAAGTCGTCCTAGCCAATGAGCAGTTCTTC
TRBJ1-3,.,TRBD1,TRBV6-5,CASSYRTGVNTIYF,TGTGCCAGCAGTTATCGGACAGGGGTGAACACCATATATTTT
TRBJ2-1,once,TRBD2,TRBV27,CASSLYGRSYNEQFF,TGTGCCAGCAGTTTATACGGGAGGTCCTACAATGAGCAGTTCTTC
TRBJ2-7,.,TRBD2,TRBV6-2/TRBV6-3,CASSSSGNSYEQYF,TGTGCCAGCAGTTCTAGCGGTAACTCCTACGAGCAGTACTTC
TRBJ2-7,.,TRBD2,TRBV4-3,CASSQVETSVYEQYF,TGCGCCAGCAGCCAAGTTGAGACTAGCGTTTACGAGCAGTACTTC
TRBJ2-7,.,.,TRBV7-9,CASSLASREQYF,TGTGCCAGCAGCTTAGCCAGTCGCGAGCAGTACTTC
TRBJ2-7,.,TRBD2,TRBV29-1,CSVGMGGTYEQYF,TGCAGCGTGGGCATGGGGGGGACCTACGAGCAGTACTTC
TRBJ2-3,.,TRBD2,TRBV10-3,CAIRGSSGRGTDTQYF,TGTGCCATCAGGGGCTCTAGCGGGAGGGGGACAGATACGCAGTATTTT
TRBJ1-2,.,TRBD1,TRBV25-1,CATQSQGQGWGYTF,TGTGCCACCCAATCTCAAGGACAGGGGTGGGGCTACACCTTC
TRBJ1-1,once,.,TRBV5-1,CASSLYSSGDTEAFF,TGCGCCAGCAGCTTGTACAGCTCCGGGGACACTGAAGCTTTCTTT
TRBJ2-7,.,.,TRBV10-2,CASSGIRAEHYEQYF,TGCGCCAGCAGTGGAATCAGAGCGGAGCACTACGAGCAGTACTTC
TRBJ2-7,.,TRBD2,TRBV5-1,CASSLSGLAGESYEQYF,TGCGCCAGCAGCTTGAGCGGACTAGCGGGGGAGTCCTACGAGCAGTACTTC
TRBJ2-7,.,.,TRBV19,CASSNREGVEQYF,TGTGCCAGTAGTAACCGGGAAGGAGTCGAGCAGTACTTC
TRBJ1-2,.,TRBD1,TRBV7-9,CAIQGSSGQGMSGYTF,TGTGCCATTCAAGGTTCGTCGGGACAGGGGATGTCTGGCTACACCTTC
TRBJ1-6,.,TRBD1,TRBV7-9,CASSVTGGYSPLHF,TGTGCCAGCAGCGTGACAGGGGGCTATTCACCCCTCCACTTT
TRBJ2-1,.,TRBD2,TRBV11-2,CASSPSPGTSWSGEQFF,TGTGCCAGCAGCCCCTCCCCCGGGACTAGCTGGTCGGGTGAGCAGTTCTTC
TRBJ2-1,.,TRBD2,TRBV3-1/TRBV3-2,CASSQEATSGRGEQFF,TGTGCCAGCAGCCAAGAAGCCACTAGCGGGAGAGGGGAGCAGTTCTTC
TRBJ1-4,.,.,TRBV3-1/TRBV3-2,CASSPGVWEKLFF,TGTGCCAGCAGCCCAGGGGTTTGGGAAAAACTGTTTTTT
TRBJ2-3,.,.,TRBV3-1/TRBV3-2,CASSQDLSTDTQYF,TGTGCCAGCAGCCAAGACCTTTCCACAGATACGCAGTATTTT
TRBJ2-7,.,.,TRBV7-9,CASSLSESSQGEQYF,TGTGCCAGCAGCTTATCGGAGAGTTCACAGGGAGAGCAGTACTTC
TRBJ2-3,.,.,TRBV10-2,CASSDLVQDTQYF,TGCGCCAGCAGTGACCTAGTTCAAGATACGCAGTATTTT
TRBJ2-7,.,.,TRBV5-4,CASSIGAGNSYEQYF,TGTGCCAGCAGCATTGGGGCAGGCAACTCCTACGAGCAGTACTTC
TRBJ1-5,.,.,TRBV6-2/TRBV6-3,CASTPALGQPQHF,TGTGCCAGCACCCCGGCCCTAGGACAGCCCCAGCATTTT
TRBJ2-5,.,.,TRBV6-4,CASSDSEHRETQYF,TGTGCCAGCAGTGACTCGGAGCACAGGGAGACCCAGTACTTC
TRBJ2-7,.,TRBD2,TRBV19,CASRFGTSGSEQYF,TGTGCCAGTAGATTCGGGACTAGCGGGAGCGAGCAGTACTTC